One sample yielded the 28 T cell receptor beta chains listed below, sequenced in a study of blood T cell repertoires in COVID-19. The method was immunoSEQ multiplex PCR; TCRdb's version includes in-frame clones alone and lacks a portion of them. The profile shows roughly 70,000 clones, about nine tenths of them singletons. Material: peripheral blood. These receptor sequences come from an elderly woman with active or convalescent COVID-19.

The chain combines TRBV6-2 or TRBV6-3 with TRBJ1-5, with TRBD1 identical over 7 bases. The germline gives CDR1 MNHEY, CDR2 SVGEGT. The CDR3 runs to 14 residues. V lost 5 bases to trimming and J lost 3 bases; unmatched junction nucleotides: 4. The CDR3 sequence is CASSAGQFNQPQHF. In nucleotides, the CDR3 is TGTGCCAGCAGTGCGGGACAGTTCAATCAGCCCCAGCATTTT.

The V gene is TRBV5-1, the J gene TRBJ2-5; D is perhaps TRBD1 (5 bases). Germline CDR1 reads SGHRS; CDR2 reads YFSETQ. CDR3 size: 15 residues. V was pared by 4 bases and J by 2 bases, with 15 bases between. The CDR3 loop reads CASSPRTTVQETQYF. The DNA for the CDR3 is TGCGCCAGCAGCCCCCGGACGACAGTACAAGAGACCCAGTACTTC.

The chain recombines TRBV5-4 with TRBJ2-1; D possibly corresponds to TRBD2 (6 bases). Germline lookup yields CDR1 SGHNT and CDR2 YYREEE (reference sequence). The V and J ends lost 6 bases and 5 bases respectively, with 18 bases between them. The CDR3 sequence is 15 residues long. This chain's CDR3 is CASTRRDAGNNEQFF. DNA of the CDR3: TGTGCCAGCACCCGGCGGGACGCAGGAAACAATGAGCAGTTCTTC.

J is TRBJ2-3 and V is TRBV30, with D maybe TRBD2 (6 bases). V lost 2 bases to trimming and J lost 6 bases, with 9 bases between them. This CDR3 spans 12 amino acids. Germline values: CDR1 GTSNPN, CDR2 SVGIG (reference sequence). The CDR3 DNA sequence: TGTGCCTGGAGTAGGAGGGCGGATACGCAGTATTTT. This sequence encodes CAWSRRADTQYF. Looking up the rest from reference TRBV30 and TRBJ2-3 gives the full variable domain: SQTIHQWPATLVQPVGSPLSLECTVEGTSNPNLYWYRQAAGRGLQLLFYSVGIGQISSEVPQNLSASRPQDRQFILSSKKLLLSDSGFYLCAWSRRADTQYFGPGTRLTVL.

The chain joins TRBV19 to TRBJ1-5, with TRBD1 matching 8 bases. Germline V lookup: CDR1 LNHDA, CDR2 SQIVND (reference sequence). Germline trimming cut 4 bases from V and 5 bases from J; bases unmatched to any gene: 1. The CDR3 extends over 13 amino acids. The CDR3 loop reads CASSTTGDQPQHF. CDR3 coding DNA: TGTGCCAGTAGTACGACAGGGGATCAGCCCCAGCATTTT.

This clone has just a few counts. This chain links TRBV25-1 with TRBJ1-2; D possibly corresponds to TRBD1 (6 bases). Germline V lookup: CDR1 MGHDK, CDR2 SYGVNS. CDR3 length: 14 residues. The ends were cut back, 5 bases at V and 4 bases at J, with 14 bases in the middle. DNA of the CDR3: TGTGCCAGCAGTACTCACAGGGATGGCTATGGCTACACCTTC. It encodes CASSTHRDGYGYTF.

V gene TRBV29-1 combines with J gene TRBJ1-5; 9 nucleotides match TRBD1. CDR3 length: 12 residues. Trimming cost V 7 bases and J 9 bases; bases outside gene matches: 7. Germline V gene sequence: CDR1 SQVTM, CDR2 ANQGSEA. The chain's CDR3 is CSANTGGGPQHF. The CDR3 nucleotides read TGCAGCGCCAATACAGGGGGCGGGCCCCAGCATTTT.

The chain carries TRBV5-8 and TRBJ1-1, with D perhaps TRBD1 (5 bases). CDR3 size: 13 residues. Germline V CDR1 and CDR2: SGHTS, YDEGEE. Trimming pared 4 bases from V and 6 bases from J, leaving 13 bases between. In nucleotides, the CDR3 is TGTGCCAGCAGCCGACAGTCTAGAGCTGAAGCTTTCTTT. The encoded protein is CASSRQSRAEAFF.

In its sample, this clone was seen once. V and J are TRBV9 and TRBJ2-5; D gene ambiguous. Germline V gene data show CDR1 as SGDLS and CDR2 as YYNGEE. Trimming removed 4 bases at V and 5 bases at J, with 18 bases between. This CDR3 region has 15 residues. Here the CDR3 reads CASSLEWASRETQYF. The CDR3 region has the DNA TGTGCCAGCAGCCTAGAGTGGGCCAGCAGGGAGACCCAGTACTTC.

CDR3 in DNA: TGTGCCAGCTCAAGGGCGGGGAGACTCTCCTACAATGAGCAGTTCTTC. Translated: CASSRAGRLSYNEQFF. This chain links TRBV18 with TRBJ2-1; possibly TRBD2 for D (6 bases). Trimming removed 5 bases at V and 0 bases at J, with 14 bases between. Looked up from germline, CDR1 is KGHSH and CDR2 is LQKENI. The CDR3 contains 16 residues.

The chain couples TRBV9 to TRBJ2-1; 9 bases are shared with TRBD2. CDR1 is SGDLS and CDR2 is YYNGEE in the germline V gene. This CDR3 comprises 15 residues. V shed 3 bases and J 5 bases; nucleotides not matched to a gene: 6. The CDR3 sequence: CASSASGTSNNEQFF. In nucleotides, the CDR3 is TGTGCCAGCAGCGCTTCCGGGACTAGCAACAATGAGCAGTTCTTC. The variable domain in full, completed from reference TRBV9 and TRBJ2-1, reads DSGVTQTPKHLITATGQRVTLRCSPRSGDLSVYWYQQSLDQGLQFLIQYYNGEERAKGNILERFSAQQFPDLHSELNLSSLELGDSALYFCASSASGTSNNEQFFGPGTRLTVL.

The gene calls are TRBV20-1 and TRBJ1-5, with 7 bases fitting TRBD1. This CDR3 has 16 residues. V shed 3 bases and J 5 bases; nucleotides not matched to a gene: 13. Germline V lookup: CDR1 DFQATT, CDR2 SNEGSKA (reference sequence). The CDR3 DNA follows: TGCAGTGCTAGTTCCCTCCTACAGGGGCGGGATCAGCCCCAGCATTTT. This encodes CSASSLLQGRDQPQHF.

This chain connects TRBV30 to TRBJ1-5; no clear D gene. V was pared by 0 bases and J by 3 bases, with 6 bases between. The germline V gene encodes CDR1 GTSNPN and CDR2 SVGIG (reference sequence). This CDR3 is built from 13 residues. CDR3 protein: CAWSVNINQPQHF. In DNA, the CDR3 is TGTGCCTGGAGTGTAAATATCAATCAGCCCCAGCATTTT.

The chain employs TRBV24-1 and TRBJ1-1; 8 bases match TRBD1. The CDR3 totals 12 residues. Trimming took 6 bases from V and 5 from J; bases not matched to a gene: 1. Looked up from germline, CDR1 is KGHDR and CDR2 is SFDVKD. CDR3 residues: CATSTGGTEAFF. The CDR3 region has the DNA TGTGCCACCAGTACAGGGGGGACTGAAGCTTTCTTT.

The chain is built from TRBV5-1 and TRBJ2-1, with a weak D call TRBD2 (6 bases). Germline V gives CDR1 SGHRS, CDR2 YFSETQ. CDR3 length equals 14 residues. Trimming shortened V by 1 base and J by 9 bases, and 14 bases separated the two germline ends. Here the CDR3 reads CASSLRLLEGEQFF. The CDR3 coding sequence is TGCGCCAGCAGCTTGAGGCTACTGGAGGGTGAGCAGTTCTTC.

Worth noting for this clone: Other nucleotide sequences in the sample specify the same CDR3. The chain carries TRBV5-1 and TRBJ1-5, with D possibly TRBD1 on 5 matching bases. V was clipped by 4 bases and J by 5 bases, with 10 bases between them. The CDR3 has 13 amino acids. Germline V gives CDR1 SGHRS, CDR2 YFSETQ. CDR3 protein: CASSPRGDQPQHF. For the CDR3, the DNA is TGCGCCAGCAGCCCAAGGGGCGATCAGCCCCAGCATTTT.

The J gene is TRBJ1-1, the V gene TRBV9, with D perhaps matching TRBD1 (5 bases). The germline V gene encodes CDR1 SGDLS and CDR2 YYNGEE. The V gene lost 0 bases and the J gene lost 0 bases, with 12 bases spanning the gap. This CDR3 spans 16 amino acids. The CDR3 region has the DNA TGTGCCAGCAGCGTAGGGGGCAGCCCTCTGAACACTGAAGCTTTCTTT. It is translated as CASSVGGSPLNTEAFF.

The V gene is TRBV6-2 or TRBV6-3, the J gene TRBJ1-1, with D unclear. Germline CDR1 is MNHEY and CDR2 is SVGEGT. The CDR3 length is 14 residues. V lost 5 bases to trimming and J lost 8 bases, with 18 bases between them. The CDR3 DNA follows: TGTGCCAGCAGTATCGGGAATTCCTGGGCAGAAGCTTTCTTT. It codes for CASSIGNSWAEAFF.

The chain is built from TRBV30 and TRBJ2-5; 7 bases are a match to TRBD1. The CDR3 consists of 15 residues. J lost 1 base, V lost 3 bases, and 8 bases had no gene match. Germline lookup yields CDR1 GTSNPN and CDR2 SVGIG (reference sequence). CDR3 sequence reads: CAWSQGQPGQETQYF. Here the CDR3 DNA reads TGTGCCTGGAGCCAGGGACAGCCCGGCCAAGAGACCCAGTACTTC. Filled out from reference TRBV30 and TRBJ2-5, the complete variable domain reads SQTIHQWPATLVQPVGSPLSLECTVEGTSNPNLYWYRQAAGRGLQLLFYSVGIGQISSEVPQNLSASRPQDRQFILSSKKLLLSDSGFYLCAWSQGQPGQETQYFGPGTRLLVL.

About this clone: An end of the junction differs from the germline gene, which may be a read error. V and J are TRBV5-1 and TRBJ1-6; maybe TRBD1 (5 bases). Per the germline V gene, CDR1 is SGHRS and CDR2 is YFSETQ. This CDR3 has 13 amino acids. Here the CDR3 DNA reads TGCGCCAGCAGCTTGGGCCCAACAGGACCTCTCTTCTTT. Amino acid sequence: CASSLGPTGPLFF.

This rearrangement joins TRBV27 to TRBJ1-1; TRBD1 agrees at 8 bases. The trim removed 5 bases at V and 9 bases at J, leaving 5 bases unmatched. The germline gives CDR1 MNHEY, CDR2 SMNVEV (reference sequence). The CDR3 length is 12 residues. In nucleotides, the CDR3 is TGTGCCAGCAGTCCCGGGACAGGAAAAGCTTTCTTT. Translated, it gives CASSPGTGKAFF.

The rearrangement joins TRBV3-1 (or the pseudogene TRBV3-2) to TRBJ2-5; 8 nucleotides line up with TRBD2. The CDR3 spans 15 residues. CDR1 is LGHDT and CDR2 is YNNKEL in the germline V gene (reference sequence). The junction had 6 bases not matched to a gene; V was cut back by 1 base and J by 5 bases. In DNA form, the CDR3 reads TGTGCCAGCAGCCAAGTTCCGGGGGGGCGGGAGACCCAGTACTTC. It translates to CASSQVPGGRETQYF.

The genes are TRBV7-9 and TRBJ1-2, with 8 bases lining up with TRBD1. Germline CDR1 SEHNR, CDR2 FQNEAQ (reference sequence). This CDR3 is built from 17 residues. Trimming at V came to 3 bases and at J to 6 bases, leaving 15 bases not matched to a gene. CDR3 coding DNA: TGTGCCAGCAGCTTCTACAGGGGGGCAGTTCCTTTAGATGGCTACACCTTC. It is translated as CASSFYRGAVPLDGYTF.

This chain links TRBV18 with TRBJ2-6, with 7 bases that match TRBD1. The J segment lost 1 base and the V segment lost 0 bases, leaving 6 bases of the junction unmatched. Per germline, CDR1 KGHSH and CDR2 LQKENI. There are 18 residues in the CDR3. CDR3 in amino acids: CASSPPRDSQSGANVLTF. The DNA of the CDR3 is TGTGCCAGCTCACCACCTCGGGACAGCCAATCTGGGGCCAACGTCCTGACTTTC. The full variable domain, in which reference TRBV18 and TRBJ2-6 provide the parts outside the CDR3, is NAGVMQNPRHLVRRRGQEARLRCSPMKGHSHVYWYRQLPEEGLKFMVYLQKENIIDESGMPKERFSAEFPKEGPSILRIQQVVRGDSAAYFCASSPPRDSQSGANVLTFGAGSRLTVL.

The chain couples TRBV2 to TRBJ1-1, with a weak D call TRBD1 (5 bases). In germline, CDR1 is SNHLY, CDR2 FYNNEI. V dropped 7 bases and J dropped 1 base, with 13 bases sitting between them. The CDR3 covers 14 residues. The CDR3 reads CASKLGLGNTEAFF. The CDR3 DNA sequence: TGTGCCAGCAAGCTGGGACTTGGGAACACTGAAGCTTTCTTT.

This chain links TRBV6-6 with TRBJ2-1; perhaps TRBD2 as D (6 bases). V shed 11 bases and J shed 7 bases, with 12 bases lying between them. CDR1 is MNHNY, CDR2 SVGAGI, per germline (reference sequence). The CDR3 is 11 amino acids. The CDR3 is CAGGLGNEQFF. In nucleotides, the CDR3 is TGTGCCGGGGGACTGGGGAATGAGCAGTTCTTC.

The J gene is TRBJ2-2, the V gene TRBV3-1 (or the pseudogene TRBV3-2); TRBD1 agrees at 7 bases. The length of the CDR3 is 16 residues. V was clipped by 4 bases and J by 1 base; unmatched bases: 6. From germline, CDR1 is LGHDT and CDR2 YNNKEL (reference sequence). The CDR3 DNA follows: TGTGCCAGCAGCCGCCGAAGACAGGGGAACACCGGGGAGCTGTTTTTT. This encodes CASSRRRQGNTGELFF.

This chain connects TRBV4-3 to TRBJ1-4; a possible D gene is TRBD1 (5 bases). With 1 base removed from V and 7 bases from J, the gap between germline ends came to 13 bases. Germline values: CDR1 LGHNA, CDR2 YSLEER. The CDR3 extends over 15 amino acids. CDR3 nucleotides: TGCGCCAGCAGCCAAGCGGGGGGATCCGGTGAAAAACTGTTTTTT. The encoded protein is CASSQAGGSGEKLFF.